This TCR beta chain derives from a study of T cell repertoires in cytomegalovirus infection. Whole-study results and caveats: Accumulated public TCR beta family frequency recognized individuals carrying CMV together with the relevant HLA. HLA-C-restricted TCR beta clonotypes specific for CMV led the ex vivo response.

Regarding this clonotype: No antigen is known for it.

The CDR3 length is 15 residues. Germline lookup yields CDR1 SGHDN and CDR2 FVKESK. The ends were cut back, 1 base at V and 1 base at J, with 11 bases in the middle. In TCRdb, the reads were re-called with MiXCR into one record per CDR3 protein. In the table there are approximately 180,000 distinct CDR3 sequences, nearly 9.5% of which are singletons. Sequenced input: PBMCs. V and J are TRBV14 and TRBJ2-7; D is ambiguous. The sequence was collected from a human donor in good health (CMV status not recorded). Some clones in this sample may be carry-over from other donors' samples. This CDR3 reads CASSQVAFESYEQYF. The CDR3 DNA is TGTGCCAGCAGCCAAGTTGCCTTCGAATCCTACGAGCAGTACTTC.